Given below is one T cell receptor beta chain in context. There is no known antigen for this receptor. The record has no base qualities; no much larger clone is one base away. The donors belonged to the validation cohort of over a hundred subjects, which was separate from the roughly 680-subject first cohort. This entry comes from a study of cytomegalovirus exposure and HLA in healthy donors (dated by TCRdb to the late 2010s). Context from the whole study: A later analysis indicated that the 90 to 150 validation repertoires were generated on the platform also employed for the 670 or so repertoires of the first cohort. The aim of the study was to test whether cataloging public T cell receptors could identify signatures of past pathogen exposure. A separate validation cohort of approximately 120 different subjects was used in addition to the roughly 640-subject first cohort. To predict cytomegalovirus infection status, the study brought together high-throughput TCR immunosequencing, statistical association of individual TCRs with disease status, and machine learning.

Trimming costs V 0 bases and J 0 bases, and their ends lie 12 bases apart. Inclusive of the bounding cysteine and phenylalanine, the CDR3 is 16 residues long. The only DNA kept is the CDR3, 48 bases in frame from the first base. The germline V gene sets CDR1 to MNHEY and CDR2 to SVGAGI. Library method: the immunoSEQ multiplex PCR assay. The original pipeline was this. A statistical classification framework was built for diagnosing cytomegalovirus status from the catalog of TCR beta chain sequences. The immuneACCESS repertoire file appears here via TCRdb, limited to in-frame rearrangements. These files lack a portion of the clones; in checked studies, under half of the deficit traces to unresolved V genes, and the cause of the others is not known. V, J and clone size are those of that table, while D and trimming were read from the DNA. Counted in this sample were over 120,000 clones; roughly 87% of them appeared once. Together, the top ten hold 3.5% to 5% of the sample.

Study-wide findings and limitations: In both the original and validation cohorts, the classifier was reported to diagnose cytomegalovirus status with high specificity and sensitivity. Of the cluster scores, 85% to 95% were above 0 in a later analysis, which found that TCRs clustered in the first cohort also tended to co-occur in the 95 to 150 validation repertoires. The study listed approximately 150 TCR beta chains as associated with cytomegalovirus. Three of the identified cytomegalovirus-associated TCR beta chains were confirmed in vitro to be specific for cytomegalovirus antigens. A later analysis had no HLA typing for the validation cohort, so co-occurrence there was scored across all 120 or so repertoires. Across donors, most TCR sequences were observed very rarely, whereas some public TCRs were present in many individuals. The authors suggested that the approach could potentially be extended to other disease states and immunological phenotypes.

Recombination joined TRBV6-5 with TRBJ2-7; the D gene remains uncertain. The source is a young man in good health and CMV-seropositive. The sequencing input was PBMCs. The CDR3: CASSYSSPLLSYEQYF. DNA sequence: TGTGCCAGCAGTTACTCTTCCCCGCTACTCTCCTACGAGCAGTACTTC.